The 2 T cell receptor beta chains below were found in one sample sequenced in a study of OX40 agonist ivuxolimab in advanced cancers. The data were produced by immunoSEQ multiplex PCR, yet TCRdb's version contains in-frame clones alone and is incomplete. The profile shows tens of thousands of clones, approximately 89% of them singletons. Sequencing used CD4+ or CD8+ T cells sorted from blood, obtained in a trial of the OX40 agonist ivuxolimab. All receptors derive from an adult with an advanced solid tumor such as melanoma, head and neck, liver or kidney cancer.

The chain carries TRBV2 and TRBJ2-2, with D tentatively TRBD2 (5 bases). V was shortened by 2 bases and J by 5 bases, with 9 bases between the two germline ends. This CDR3 contains 14 residues. Germline V gene sequence: CDR1 SNHLY, CDR2 FYNNEI. The CDR3 is CASSENGITGELFF. For the CDR3, the DNA is TGTGCCAGCAGTGAAAACGGGATAACCGGGGAGCTGTTTTTT.

The chain joins TRBV10-1 to TRBJ2-1; 9 bases agree with TRBD2. V lost 3 bases, J lost 4 bases, and 7 bases stayed unmatched. Germline V gene sequence: CDR1 WNHNN, CDR2 SYGVQD (reference sequence). This CDR3 has 16 residues. This CDR3 reads CASSDLGTSIYNEQFF. Here the CDR3 DNA reads TGCGCCAGCAGTGATCTCGGGACTAGCATTTACAATGAGCAGTTCTTC.